This TCR beta chain is drawn from a study of blood T cell repertoires in COVID-19. The repertoire was sequenced with immunoSEQ multiplex PCR; TCRdb's copy has only in-frame clones and lacks some. Altogether roughly 330,000 clones are present, about 87% being singletons, with the ten largest covering about 5%. Deletions cut 6 bases from V and 4 bases from J, with 19 bases between. CDR1 is SGHRS and CDR2 is YFSETQ in the germline V gene. The CDR3 covers 16 residues. Sample: PBMCs or T cells enriched from blood (not recorded which). The rearrangement links TRBV5-1 to TRBJ1-4, with a possible D match to TRBD1 (6 bases). The receptor was isolated from a man aged 30 to 45 who had recovered from COVID-19. The CDR3 DNA reads as TGCGCCAGCACCTTTGGGCAGGGGTACGGTAATGAAAAACTGTTTTTT. Its protein product is CASTFGQGYGNEKLFF.